This TCR beta chain was recorded in a study of blood T cells in healthy people across ages. Whole-study results and caveats: Among T cells, TCR beta diversity per million cells dropped roughly linearly as age rose.

On this clonotype itself: Its antigen is still unknown.

A sample-barcoded 5' primer and a J-beta primer mix were used in a second PCR of roughly 6 to 12 cycles. Each CDR3 protein is one row after TCRdb ran MiXCR on the 5' RACE reads. The data contain 750,000 to 1,000,000 distinct CDR3 sequences, just under 30% of them singletons. The CDR3 has 14 residues. The V end lost 0 bases, the J end lost 2 bases, and 8 bases lay between the germline ends. Germline assignment: CDR1 LGHNA and CDR2 YSLEER. The study recruited healthy Caucasian donors from Russia who were aged roughly 6 to 90. The same sample was also studied in work on T cells of mothers and their children. That study adds: Samples were provided by three healthy Caucasian mothers and their six children. Amplification in the second PCR used the M1S primer, which added sample barcodes and 2-4 random nucleotides.

This clonotype was sampled from a woman aged 40 to 50 in good health. The chain is built from TRBV4-3 and TRBJ2-7; possibly TRBD1 or TRBD2 for D (5 bases each). Sequencing input: blood. The CDR3 is CASSQDTGPYEQYF. CDR3 DNA: TGCGCCAGCAGCCAAGATACGGGACCCTACGAGCAGTACTTC.